These T cell receptor beta chains were read from a single sample in a study of cytomegalovirus exposure and HLA in healthy donors. The assay was immunoSEQ multiplex PCR, and TCRdb's table has in-frame clones only and misses some. The sample records roughly 180,000 clones, roughly 82% being singletons. Specimen: PBMCs. The receptors were gathered from a young man in good health and CMV-seropositive. CDR3s leave out the opening cysteine and the closing phenylalanine or tryptophan.

V	length	J	CDR3
TRBV30	11	TRBJ2-2	AWGQGSTGELF
TRBV7-8	12	TRBJ2-7	ASSLDRAAYEQY
TRBV27	10	TRBJ1-1	ASSDRGREAF
TRBV7-6	13	TRBJ1-1	ASSLGDRGLTEAF
TRBV14	13	TRBJ1-1	ASSQVQGSFGEAF
TRBV19	13	TRBJ2-3	ASSILAGGLNTQY
TRBV27	12	TRBJ2-5	ASSPIAGAETQY
TRBV30	11	TRBJ2-5	AWSVALQETQY
TRBV28	13	TRBJ2-5	ASSLSPQELETQY
TRBV4-3	11	TRBJ2-2	ASSQEGTGMLF
TRBV6-5	13	TRBJ2-1	ASRTTGGSYNEQF
TRBV28	13	TRBJ1-5	ASTTPGFRWQPQH
TRBV7-8	11	TRBJ2-3	ASSMGLTDTQY
TRBV7-3	14	TRBJ2-5	ASSSPTSGDEETQY
TRBV6-4	12	TRBJ2-1	ASSDGTSGNEQF
TRBV6-1	11	TRBJ1-1	ASSVEEGTEAF
TRBV6-5	11	TRBJ2-3	ASRKTGTDTQY
TRBV2	12	TRBJ2-1	ASSAFQERGLQF
TRBV27	12	TRBJ1-2	ASGRGRQGLSYT
TRBV27	15	TRBJ2-2	ASSLLAGGPGTGELF
TRBV28	13	TRBJ1-1	ASSLLGGGRTEAF
TRBV5-5	12	TRBJ1-1	ASSLVTRGTEAF
TRBV30	10	TRBJ2-6	AWTAGANVLT
TRBV29-1	12	TRBJ2-1	SVDKGLGSYEQF
TRBV5-4	14	TRBJ2-7	ASSPERTGKFYEQY
TRBV27	12	TRBJ2-7	ASSLVTGLYEQY
TRBV19	15	TRBJ1-2	ASSSETTRLLNYGYT
TRBV27	10	TRBJ1-2	ASSTQGFGYT
TRBV7-9	13	TRBJ2-7	ASGGGDRRAYEQY
TRBV18	15	TRBJ2-7	ASSPVAADGGFYEQY
TRBV28	11	TRBJ2-1	ASIPSGYNEQF
TRBV5-8	13	TRBJ1-4	ASRSSRGRNEKLF
TRBV10-1	15	TRBJ2-7	ASSDILAGGLSYEQY
TRBV29-1	11	TRBJ1-2	SGSDRDAYGYT
TRBV29-1	20	TRBJ2-1	SVYRTGRAGTSGRKSYNEQF
TRBV11-1	12	TRBJ2-7	ASRTSGLESEQY
TRBV5-4	12	TRBJ1-3	ASRERGSGNTIY
TRBV7-9	14	TRBJ1-2	ASSLGRAGGDYGYT
TRBV6-1	12	TRBJ1-1	ASRSREGWTEAF
TRBV6-5	10	TRBJ2-3	ASSRGTDTQY
TRBV7-6	11	TRBJ2-3	ASSLPSTDTQY
TRBV11-2	14	TRBJ1-3	ASSLGARISGNTIY
TRBV15	15	TRBJ1-2	ATSSPGPGGLLYGYT
TRBV4-1	10	TRBJ1-4	ASSQSGEKLF
TRBV27	11	TRBJ2-7	ASSLALNYEQY
TRBV4-3	12	TRBJ1-2	ASSQGGQNYGYT
TRBV29-1	13	TRBJ2-5	SVARNAGGRETQY
TRBV6-6	10	TRBJ1-2	ASSYLTEGYT
TRBV27	13	TRBJ1-2	ASSSLDRVSFGYT
TRBV5-4	14	TRBJ2-6	ASSSIQRSGANVLT
TRBV29-1	12	TRBJ1-2	SVDGTADDYGYT
TRBV4-1	16	TRBJ2-7	ASSQVLYGTGDSYEQY
TRBV11-2	13	TRBJ2-3	ASSLDGGDTDTQY
TRBV15	13	TRBJ2-1	ATSRDRGRWNEQF
TRBV30	13	TRBJ1-5	AWSVRGQGNQPQH